This TCR beta chain is from a study of cytotoxic CD8 clonotypes in ibrutinib-treated CLL. The method was immunoSEQ multiplex PCR; TCRdb's version includes in-frame clones alone and lacks a portion of them. Altogether 150,000 or so clones are present, approximately 80% being singletons, with the ten largest covering about 7.4%. The CDR3 loop spans 14 amino acids. CDR1 and CDR2 (germline): MGHRA, YSYEKL. The germline V and J ends were trimmed by 0 bases and 1 base, with 6 bases remaining between them. This receptor was identified in a human donor with chronic lymphocytic leukemia. This sequence joins TRBV4-1 and TRBJ1-1; D call uncertain. The starting material was PBMCs, obtained after 36 months of ibrutinib treatment. Written as DNA, the CDR3 is TGCGCCAGCAGCCAAGAAAAGAGGAACACTGAAGCTTTCTTT. This encodes CASSQEKRNTEAFF.